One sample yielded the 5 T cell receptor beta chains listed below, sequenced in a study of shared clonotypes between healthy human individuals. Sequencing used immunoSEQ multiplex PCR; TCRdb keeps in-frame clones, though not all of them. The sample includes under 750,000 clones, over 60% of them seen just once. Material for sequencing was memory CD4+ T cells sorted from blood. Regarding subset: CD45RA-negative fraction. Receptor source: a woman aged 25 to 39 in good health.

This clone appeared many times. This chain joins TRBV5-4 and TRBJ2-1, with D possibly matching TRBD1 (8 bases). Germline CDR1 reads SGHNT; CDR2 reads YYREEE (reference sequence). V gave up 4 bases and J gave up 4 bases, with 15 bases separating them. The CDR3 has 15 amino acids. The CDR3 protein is CASSQTGGGYNEQFF. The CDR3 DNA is TGTGCCAGCAGCCAAACAGGGGGGGGTTACAATGAGCAGTTCTTC.

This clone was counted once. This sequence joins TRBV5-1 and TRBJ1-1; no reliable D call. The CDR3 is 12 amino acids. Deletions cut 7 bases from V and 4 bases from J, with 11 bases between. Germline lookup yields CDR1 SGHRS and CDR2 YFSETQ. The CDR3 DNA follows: TGCGCCAGCTGCGAGGTAGTCACTGAAGCTTTCTTT. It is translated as CASCEVVTEAFF.

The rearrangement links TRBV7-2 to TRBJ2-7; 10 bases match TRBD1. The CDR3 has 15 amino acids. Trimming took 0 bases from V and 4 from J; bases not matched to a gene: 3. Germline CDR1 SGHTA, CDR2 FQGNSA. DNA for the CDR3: TGTGCCAGCAGCTTAGCGACAGGGGGCCGGTACGAGCAGTACTTC. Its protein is CASSLATGGRYEQYF.

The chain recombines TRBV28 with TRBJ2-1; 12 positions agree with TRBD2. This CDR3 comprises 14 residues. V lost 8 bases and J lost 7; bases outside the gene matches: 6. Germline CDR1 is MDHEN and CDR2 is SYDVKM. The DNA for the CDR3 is TGTGCCAGCGCTAGCGGGAGGGCCACAAATGAGCAGTTCTTC. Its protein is CASASGRATNEQFF.

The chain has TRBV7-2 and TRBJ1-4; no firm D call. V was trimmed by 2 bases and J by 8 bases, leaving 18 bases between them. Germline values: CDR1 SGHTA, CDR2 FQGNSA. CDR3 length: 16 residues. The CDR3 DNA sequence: TGTGCCAGCAGCTTACAGTCTACGGCCTTGCGGGAAAAACTGTTTTTT. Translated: CASSLQSTALREKLFF. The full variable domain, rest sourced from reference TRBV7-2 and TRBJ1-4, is GAGVSQSPSNKVTEKGKDVELRCDPISGHTALYWYRQSLGQGLEFLIYFQGNSAPDKSGLPSDRFSAERTGGSVSTLTIQRTQQEDSAVYLCASSLQSTALREKLFFGSGTQLSVL.